This T cell receptor (beta chain) was identified in a study of long-term antiretroviral therapy in people with HIV. Regarding the study as a whole: When set beside controls, HIV repertoires had CDR3 length ranges that were narrower.

This was the immunoSEQ v3.0 assay at survey level. Only in-frame clones appear in the TCRdb table, and some are missing; sequencing was by immunoSEQ multiplex PCR. The data show 20,000 to 25,000 clones, 82% seen once. About this clone: Its antigen is not known.

CDR1 and CDR2 (germline): SQVTM, ANQGSEA. Trimming stripped 0 bases from V and 5 bases from J, with 4 bases between. This CDR3 comprises 11 residues. The sequence was collected from a man aged 50-60 years with HIV. The starting material was unsorted PBMCs, obtained at the start of antiretroviral therapy. The chain carries TRBV29-1 and TRBJ2-5; D remains ambiguous. The CDR3 sequence is CSVEDFETQYF. The CDR3, as DNA: TGCAGCGTTGAAGATTTCGAGACCCAGTACTTC.